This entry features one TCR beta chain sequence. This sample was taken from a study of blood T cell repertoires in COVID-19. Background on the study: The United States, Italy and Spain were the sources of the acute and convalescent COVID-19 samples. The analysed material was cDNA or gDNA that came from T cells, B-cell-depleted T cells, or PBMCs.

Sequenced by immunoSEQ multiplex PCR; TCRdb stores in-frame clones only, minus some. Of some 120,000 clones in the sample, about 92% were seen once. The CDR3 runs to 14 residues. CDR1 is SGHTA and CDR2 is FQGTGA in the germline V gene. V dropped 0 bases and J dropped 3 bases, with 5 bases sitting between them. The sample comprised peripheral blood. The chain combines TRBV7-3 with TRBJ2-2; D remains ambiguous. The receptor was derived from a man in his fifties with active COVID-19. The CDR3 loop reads CASSLTRDTGELFF. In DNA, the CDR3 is TGTGCCAGCAGCTTAACAAGAGACACCGGGGAGCTGTTTTTT.